This T cell receptor beta chain was captured in a study of blood T cell repertoires in COVID-19. TCRdb's copy holds only in-frame clones and misses some; the assay was immunoSEQ multiplex PCR. The sample yields 140,000 or so clones, less than 90% seen once. The V and J ends lost 1 base and 1 base respectively, with 19 bases between them. Germline V lookup: CDR1 MGHRA, CDR2 YSYEKL. The CDR3 is 18 residues long. Sequencing used peripheral blood. The TCR sequence derives from a human donor with COVID-19, enrolled during active disease. The donor label of this sample is uncertain. The chain combines TRBV4-1 with TRBJ2-5; a possible D gene is TRBD2 (6 bases). The CDR3, as DNA: TGCGCCAGCAGCCAAGCCGGCCCATTCACTAGCACCCAAGAGACCCAGTACTTC. Protein: CASSQAGPFTSTQETQYF.